The TCR beta chain described here comes from a study of tissue T cells after allogeneic stem cell transplantation. V lost 7 bases, J lost 6 bases, and 7 bases stayed unmatched. There are 14 residues in the CDR3. Germline V gene lookup returns CDR1 LNHDA and CDR2 SQIVND (reference sequence). Here immunoSEQ multiplex PCR was the method, and the copy in TCRdb shows in-frame clones only, minus some. The data hold about 1,300 clones, with approximately 72% observed a single time. A note on this clone: The antigen remains undetermined.

Study observations and caveats: Tissue-detected TCR repertoire was only partly captured by blood and spleen T cells.

Sequencing used spleen tissue, obtained at autopsy. This sequence joins TRBV19 and TRBJ2-1, with 9 bases matching TRBD1. This TCR was recovered from a male patient aged 60 or older with steroid-refractory graft-versus-host disease after an allogeneic stem cell transplant. Some T cells may have originated in the graft donor. The CDR3 region is CASTGTGYSNEQFF. The CDR3 nucleotides read TGTGCCAGTACCGGGACAGGGTATAGCAATGAGCAGTTCTTC.